The following is a T cell receptor (beta chain) sequence with its context. Its antigen is not known. CDR1 and CDR2 (germline): MNHEY, SMNVEV (reference sequence). Trimming removed 6 bases from V and 7 bases from J, with 7 bases in between. This CDR3 is built from 11 residues. Exclusion of patients followed from uncontrolled infection, other autoimmune disease, pregnancy or lactation. This sample is drawn from a study of T cells in Graves' hyperthyroidism and ophthalmopathy. The study's findings and limits: A 13 V-J signature model discriminated ophthalmopathy versus stable hyperthyroidism.

The CDR3 regions of TCR beta were amplified from RNA transcripts. HTBI primers drove first-round RT-PCR of the TCR CDR3. TCRdb analysed the multiplex PCR reads with MiXCR anew, one entry per CDR3 protein. The sample lists roughly 250,000 distinct CDR3 sequences, around 22% occurring once. The rearrangement links TRBV27 to TRBJ2-1; D is unclear. The specimen was blood. The TCR originated in a man between 25 and 39 years old with Graves' ophthalmopathy. CDR3 sequence reads: CASSAWNEQFF. The CDR3 bases are TGTGCCAGCAGCGCTTGGAATGAGCAGTTCTTC.